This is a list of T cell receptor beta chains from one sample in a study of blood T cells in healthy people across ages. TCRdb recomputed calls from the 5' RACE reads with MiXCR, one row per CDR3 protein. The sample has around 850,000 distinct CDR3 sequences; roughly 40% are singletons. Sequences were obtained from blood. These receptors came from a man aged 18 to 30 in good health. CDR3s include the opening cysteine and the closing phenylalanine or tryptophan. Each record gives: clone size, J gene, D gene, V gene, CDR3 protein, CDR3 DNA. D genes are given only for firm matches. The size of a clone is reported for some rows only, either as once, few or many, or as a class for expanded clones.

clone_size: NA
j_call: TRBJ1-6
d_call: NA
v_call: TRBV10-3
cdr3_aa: CASSESIVYQRTYNSPLHF
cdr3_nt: TGTGCCAGCAGTGAGTCGATAGTATACCAACGCACCTATAATTCACCCCTCCACTTT

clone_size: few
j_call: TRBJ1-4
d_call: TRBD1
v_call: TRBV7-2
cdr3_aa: CASSTQGEDEKLFF
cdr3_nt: TGTGCCAGCAGCACCCAGGGGGAGGATGAAAAACTGTTTTTT

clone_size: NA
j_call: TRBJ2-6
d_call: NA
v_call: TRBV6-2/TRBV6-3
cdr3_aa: CASSYMGRASGANVLTF
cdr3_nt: TGTGCCAGCAGTTACATGGGCCGCGCGTCTGGGGCCAACGTCCTGACTTTC

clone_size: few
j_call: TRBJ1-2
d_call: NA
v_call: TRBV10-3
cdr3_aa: CAATTGYGYTF
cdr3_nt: TGTGCCGCAACGACAGGCTATGGCTACACCTTC

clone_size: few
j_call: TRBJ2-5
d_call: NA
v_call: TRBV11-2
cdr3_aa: CASSLEVTAETQYF
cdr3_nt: TGTGCCAGCAGCTTAGAGGTAACGGCCGAGACCCAGTACTTC

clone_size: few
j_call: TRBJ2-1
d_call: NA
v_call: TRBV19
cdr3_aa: CASSMSGLPYNEQFF
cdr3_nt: TGTGCCAGTAGTATGTCGGGATTGCCCTACAATGAGCAGTTCTTC

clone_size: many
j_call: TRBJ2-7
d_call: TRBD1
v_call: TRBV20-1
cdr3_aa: CSAVRDRGSEQYF
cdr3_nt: TGCAGTGCTGTCCGGGACAGGGGATCCGAGCAGTACTTC

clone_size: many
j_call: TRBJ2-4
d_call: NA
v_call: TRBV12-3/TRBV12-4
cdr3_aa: CASSLGVLAKNIQYF
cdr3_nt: TGTGCCAGCAGTTTAGGGGTCCTGGCCAAAAACATTCAGTACTTC

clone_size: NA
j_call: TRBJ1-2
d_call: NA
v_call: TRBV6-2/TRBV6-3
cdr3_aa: CASSYSSTYGYTF
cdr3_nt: TGTGCCAGCAGTTACTCGAGCACCTATGGCTACACCTTC

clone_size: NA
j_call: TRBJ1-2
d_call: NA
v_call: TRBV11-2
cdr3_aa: CASSLDPGRGYTF
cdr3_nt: TGTGCCAGCAGCTTAGACCCGGGCCGTGGCTACACCTTC

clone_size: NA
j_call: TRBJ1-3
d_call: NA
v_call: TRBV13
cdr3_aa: CASSLKGRNTIYF
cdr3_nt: TGTGCCAGCAGCCTAAAAGGGAGGAACACCATATATTTT

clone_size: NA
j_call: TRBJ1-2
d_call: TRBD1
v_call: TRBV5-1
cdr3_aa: CASSLDATGPYGYTF
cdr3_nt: TGCGCCAGCAGCTTGGATGCGACAGGGCCGTATGGCTACACCTTC

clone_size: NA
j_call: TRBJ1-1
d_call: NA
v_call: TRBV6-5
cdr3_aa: CASRSGGGTEAFF
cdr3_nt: TGTGCCAGTCGATCGGGTGGGGGGACTGAAGCTTTCTTT

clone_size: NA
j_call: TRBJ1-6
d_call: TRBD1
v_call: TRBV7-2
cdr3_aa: CASALDRVPNSPLHF
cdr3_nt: TGTGCCAGCGCGTTGGACAGGGTTCCTAATTCACCCCTCCACTTT

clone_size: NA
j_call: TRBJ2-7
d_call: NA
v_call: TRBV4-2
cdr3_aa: CASSQGDEGDEQYF
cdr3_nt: TGTGCCAGCAGCCAAGGGGACGAGGGGGACGAGCAGTACTTC

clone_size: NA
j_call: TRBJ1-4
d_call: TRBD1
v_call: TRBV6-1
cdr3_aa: CASSPSPGTGAPTNEKLFF
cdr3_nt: TGTGCCAGCTCTCCATCCCCCGGGACAGGGGCCCCTACTAATGAAAAACTGTTTTTT

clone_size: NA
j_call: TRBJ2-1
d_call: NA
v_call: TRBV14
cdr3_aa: CASSSRPLAQFF
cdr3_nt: TGTGCCAGCAGCTCCCGACCCCTTGCGCAGTTCTTC

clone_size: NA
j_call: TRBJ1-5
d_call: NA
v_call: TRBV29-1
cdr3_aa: CSVADTNNQPQHF
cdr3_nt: TGCAGCGTGGCAGACACCAACAATCAGCCCCAGCATTTT

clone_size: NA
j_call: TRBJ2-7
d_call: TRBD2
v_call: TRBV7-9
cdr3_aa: CASSWVREEQYF
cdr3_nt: TGTGCCAGCAGCTGGGTGCGGGAGGAGCAGTACTTC

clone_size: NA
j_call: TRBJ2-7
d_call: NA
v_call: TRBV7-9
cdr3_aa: CASSLDGSGEQYF
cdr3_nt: TGTGCCAGCAGCCTGGACGGTTCTGGCGAGCAGTACTTC

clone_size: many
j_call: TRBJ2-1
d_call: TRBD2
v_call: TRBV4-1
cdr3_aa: CASSLRTSGIEQFF
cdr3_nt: TGCGCCAGCAGCCTCCGGACTAGCGGGATTGAGCAGTTCTTC

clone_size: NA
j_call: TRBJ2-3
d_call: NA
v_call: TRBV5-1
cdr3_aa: CASSLAPMERHTQYF
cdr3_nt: TGCGCCAGCAGCTTGGCCCCAATGGAGAGGCATACGCAGTATTTT

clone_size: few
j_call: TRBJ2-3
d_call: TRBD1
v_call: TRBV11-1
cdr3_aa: CASSPRTGLADTQYF
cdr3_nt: TGTGCCAGCAGCCCCCGGACAGGGTTGGCAGATACGCAGTATTTT

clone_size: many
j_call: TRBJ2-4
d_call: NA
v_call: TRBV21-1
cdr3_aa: CASRPRKERAKNIQYF
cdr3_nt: TGTGCCAGCAGACCCCGGAAAGAACGAGCCAAAAACATTCAGTACTTC